This TCR beta chain was profiled in a study of cytotoxic CD8 clonotypes in ibrutinib-treated CLL. Study outcomes and limitations: Under therapy, public clonotypes either contracted or stayed stable, and they were uncommon. Clonality was higher at baseline than in age-matched healthy donors and tracked circulating CD8+ T-cell counts.

Remarks on this clone: Its target is not known.

Germline V gives CDR1 MNHEY, CDR2 SVGAGI. The CDR3 consists of 14 residues. The V gene end was trimmed by 6 bases and the J gene end by 7 bases; junction bases not matched to a gene: 8. The intended depth for sequencing was 1 in 200,000 to 1 in 1 million T cells. Sequenced by immunoSEQ multiplex PCR; TCRdb stores in-frame clones only, minus some. The top ten clones hold around 5.3% of a sample with about 300,000 clones, around 69% of them seen once. As input for TCR beta libraries, roughly 2.1 micrograms of genomic DNA came from cryopreserved PBMCs. This specimen was PBMCs, taken at disease progression, from a patient treated with ibrutinib. The clonotype comes from a human donor with chronic lymphocytic leukemia. The chain combines TRBV6-5 with TRBJ2-2; 7 nucleotides agree with TRBD1. The CDR3 region has the DNA TGTGCCAGCAGGTACACAGGGGAAAACGGGGAGCTGTTTTTT. Its translation is CASRYTGENGELFF.